These 27 T cell receptor beta chains were all obtained from the same sample, sequenced in a study of multiple sclerosis patients with progressive multifocal leukoencephalopathy. Time point in this sample: time of PML onset. Assay used: immunoSEQ multiplex PCR; TCRdb lists only in-frame clones, some missing. The sample consists of 25,000 to 35,000 clones, roughly 90% of them appearing once. Material: PBMCs, obtained from a patient treated with natalizumab. These receptors were collected from a human donor with progressive multifocal leukoencephalopathy.

V usage is TRBV5-1 and J usage is TRBJ1-2; D call uncertain. CDR1 is SGHRS and CDR2 is YFSETQ in the germline V gene. The CDR3 totals 14 residues. Trimming stripped 2 bases from V and 7 bases from J, with 15 bases between. The CDR3: CASSLIAEMGGYTF. The CDR3 nucleotides read TGCGCCAGCAGCTTAATAGCAGAAATGGGTGGCTACACCTTC.

This clone was recorded once. The rearrangement uses TRBV6-5 and TRBJ1-1, with D uncertain. The germline V gene encodes CDR1 MNHEY and CDR2 SVGAGI. V lost 2 bases, J lost 11 bases, and 12 bases lay in between. There are 12 residues in the CDR3. The CDR3 coding sequence is TGTGCCAGCAGTTACGCCCCAGGAGTCGCTTTCTTT. It yields the protein CASSYAPGVAFF.

This chain uses TRBV27 with TRBJ1-4; 7 bases fit TRBD1. The CDR3 runs to 15 residues. The V gene's germline CDR1 is MNHEY and CDR2 SMNVEV (reference sequence). The V segment lost 3 bases and the J segment 6 bases; nucleotides outside the gene matches: 7. The CDR3 is CASSLVGGGHEKLFF. The CDR3 nucleotides read TGTGCCAGCAGTTTGGTAGGGGGCGGTCATGAAAAACTGTTTTTT.

The chain employs TRBV5-1 and TRBJ2-1, with 11 nucleotides matching TRBD2. Per germline, CDR1 SGHRS and CDR2 YFSETQ. The CDR3 consists of 15 residues. V shed 4 bases and J 10 bases; nucleotides not matched to a gene: 10. CDR3: CASSLSGRALEEQFF. The CDR3, as DNA: TGCGCCAGCAGCCTTAGCGGGAGGGCCTTAGAGGAGCAGTTCTTC.

The rearrangement joins TRBV4-2 to TRBJ2-6; D uncertain. The CDR3 covers 16 residues. Trimming took off 0 bases at V and 0 bases at J, with 6 bases between the two ends. Germline V CDR1 and CDR2: LGHNA, YNFKEQ. CDR3 in DNA: TGTGCCAGCAGCCAAGATGACACCTCTGGGGCCAACGTCCTGACTTTC. Translating it yields CASSQDDTSGANVLTF.

This chain links TRBV13 with TRBJ2-1; 11 positions match TRBD2. CDR1 and CDR2 from the germline V gene are PRHDT and FYEKMQ (reference sequence). Trimming took 4 bases from V and 2 from J; bases not matched to a gene: 4. The CDR3 spans 16 residues. The CDR3 is CASSSKTSGTYNEQFF. As DNA, the CDR3 is TGTGCCAGCAGCTCCAAGACTAGCGGGACCTACAATGAGCAGTTCTTC.

The J gene is TRBJ2-1, the V gene TRBV6-5; 8 positions match TRBD2. Germline V gives CDR1 MNHEY, CDR2 SVGAGI. V shed 6 bases and J 1 base; nucleotides not matched to a gene: 5. The CDR3 loop spans 15 amino acids. The CDR3 here is CASSPQRESYNEQFF. The DNA for the CDR3 is TGTGCCAGCAGCCCTCAGCGGGAGTCCTACAATGAGCAGTTCTTC.

This chain joins TRBV9 and TRBJ1-1; D remains ambiguous. V lost 6 bases, J lost 4 bases, and 16 bases lay in between. Germline V gene sequence: CDR1 SGDLS, CDR2 YYNGEE. This CDR3 is built from 14 residues. The CDR3 DNA follows: TGTGCCAGCAACCCCGGGTCTCTGGGCACTGAAGCTTTCTTT. Translated: CASNPGSLGTEAFF.

The V call is TRBV9, the J call TRBJ2-7; possibly TRBD2 for D (5 bases). CDR3 length: 15 residues. The ends were cut back, 4 bases at V and 5 bases at J, with 19 bases in the middle. In germline, CDR1 is SGDLS, CDR2 YYNGEE. CDR3 residues: CASSTTSSIGDEQYF. Written as DNA, the CDR3 is TGTGCCAGCAGCACCACCTCTAGCATCGGCGACGAGCAGTACTTC.

The chain employs TRBV18 and TRBJ2-7; TRBD2 matches at 11 bases. With V trimmed by 2 bases and J by 4 bases, 4 bases remained unmatched. Germline V CDR1 and CDR2: KGHSH, LQKENI. The CDR3 contains 15 residues. The CDR3 spells CASSPATSGSYEQYF. CDR3 sequence (DNA): TGTGCCAGCTCACCAGCAACTAGCGGGAGTTACGAGCAGTACTTC. Full variable domain (remainder filled in from reference TRBV18 and TRBJ2-7): NAGVMQNPRHLVRRRGQEARLRCSPMKGHSHVYWYRQLPEEGLKFMVYLQKENIIDESGMPKERFSAEFPKEGPSILRIQQVVRGDSAAYFCASSPATSGSYEQYFGPGTRLTVT.

The chain joins TRBV6-1 to TRBJ2-3; D is unresolved. This CDR3 has 10 amino acids. From germline, CDR1 is MNHNS and CDR2 SASEGT. V was shortened by 6 bases and J by 2 bases, with 0 bases between the two germline ends. CDR3 bases: TGTGCCAGCAGCACAGATACGCAGTATTTT. Its translation is CASSTDTQYF.

A note on this clone: The same CDR3 also results from other DNA sequences found in this sample. This rearrangement joins TRBV7-9 to TRBJ2-1; 12 nucleotides line up with TRBD2. The CDR3 extends over 17 amino acids. The germline V gene encodes CDR1 SEHNR and CDR2 FQNEAQ (reference sequence). V lost 3 bases, J lost 10 bases, and 13 bases stayed unmatched. The CDR3 here is CASSFLSSGRGRGEQFF. In nucleotides, the CDR3 is TGTGCCAGCAGCTTCCTATCTAGCGGGAGGGGACGGGGGGAGCAGTTCTTC.

This clone has more than one count but fewer than ten. The chain links TRBV27 to TRBJ1-4; 9 positions match TRBD1. The CDR3 sequence is 14 residues long. Germline V gene sequence: CDR1 MNHEY, CDR2 SMNVEV (reference sequence). V dropped 6 bases and J dropped 5; count of bases not matched to a gene: 4. The DNA of the CDR3 is TGTGCCAGCAGGGGGACAGGGAAAAATGAAAAACTGTTTTTT. Its translation is CASRGTGKNEKLFF.

The chain combines TRBV9 with TRBJ1-4; D ambiguous. V was shortened by 1 base and J by 5 bases, with 12 bases between the two germline ends. This CDR3 is built from 15 residues. Germline CDR1 reads SGDLS; CDR2 reads YYNGEE. The DNA for the CDR3 is TGTGCCAGCAGCGTAATCGGAGTGGGGAATGAAAAACTGTTTTTT. Translating gives CASSVIGVGNEKLFF. The full variable domain, in which reference TRBV9 and TRBJ1-4 provide the parts outside the CDR3, is DSGVTQTPKHLITATGQRVTLRCSPRSGDLSVYWYQQSLDQGLQFLIQYYNGEERAKGNILERFSAQQFPDLHSELNLSSLELGDSALYFCASSVIGVGNEKLFFGSGTQLSVL.

V usage is TRBV4-2 and J usage is TRBJ2-5, with TRBD1 identical over 7 bases. The CDR3 contains 14 residues. The V gene's germline CDR1 is LGHNA and CDR2 YNFKEQ. V shed 1 base, J shed 6 bases, and the junction held 5 bases outside the gene matches. This CDR3 reads CASSQGAGGQTQYF. For the CDR3, the DNA is TGTGCCAGCAGCCAAGGCGCAGGGGGACAGACCCAGTACTTC.

The V call is TRBV9, the J call TRBJ1-1; D is unclear. This CDR3 has 16 residues. V was clipped by 0 bases and J by 2 bases, with 14 bases between them. Germline CDR1 and CDR2: SGDLS and YYNGEE. This CDR3 is CASSVVVGPANTEAFF. The CDR3 nucleotides read TGTGCCAGCAGCGTAGTGGTTGGGCCGGCTAACACTGAAGCTTTCTTT.

V usage is TRBV5-1 and J usage is TRBJ2-1, with 15 bases identical to TRBD2. V lost 4 bases and J lost 2; bases outside the gene matches: 7. CDR3 length: 18 amino acids. Germline-derived CDR1 and CDR2 are SGHRS and YFSETQ. The CDR3, as DNA: TGCGCCAGCAGCCCAGGACTAGCGGGAGGGGCTCCCTACAATGAGCAGTTCTTC. This sequence encodes CASSPGLAGGAPYNEQFF. Full variable domain (outside the CDR3, taken from reference TRBV5-1 and TRBJ2-1): KAGVTQTPRYLIKTRGQQVTLSCSPISGHRSVSWYQQTPGQGLQFLFEYFSETQRNKGNFPGRFSGRQFSNSRSEMNVSTLELGDSALYLCASSPGLAGGAPYNEQFFGPGTRLTVL.

This clone was detected only once. The V and J genes are TRBV28 and TRBJ2-2; a possible D gene is TRBD1 (6 bases). This CDR3 has 16 residues. V lost 7 bases to trimming and J lost 3 bases, with 18 bases between them. Per germline, CDR1 MDHEN and CDR2 SYDVKM. CDR3 DNA sequence: TGTGCCAGCAACTGGGGGCATCATCGGGACACCGGGGAGCTGTTTTTT. This translates into CASNWGHHRDTGELFF.

The V and J genes are TRBV6-5 and TRBJ1-1, with D tentatively TRBD1 (6 bases). The CDR3 is made up of 14 amino acids. Trimming removed 5 bases from V and 0 bases from J, with 10 bases in between. The germline V gene has CDR1 MNHEY and CDR2 SVGAGI. Written as DNA, the CDR3 is TGTGCCAGCAGTCGGGACACCCTGAACACTGAAGCTTTCTTT. It translates to CASSRDTLNTEAFF.

The count of this clone is one. The DNA of the CDR3 is TGTGCCAGCCACAGGACAGGGGGCTCCTACGAGCAGTACTTC. Protein product: CASHRTGGSYEQYF. This chain uses TRBV28 with TRBJ2-7; 10 bases are shared with TRBD1. J lost 0 bases, V lost 8 bases, and 4 bases had no gene match. This CDR3 has 14 amino acids. Germline CDR1 reads MDHEN; CDR2 reads SYDVKM.

The chain joins TRBV27 to TRBJ1-1, with D perhaps TRBD1 (5 bases). Per the germline V gene, CDR1 is MNHEY and CDR2 is SMNVEV (reference sequence). Trimming left V 4 bases short and J 3 bases short, with 12 bases between. This CDR3 is built from 14 residues. In DNA form, the CDR3 reads TGTGCCAGCAGTTCTTGGGGGGGTGACACTGAAGCTTTCTTT. It codes for CASSSWGGDTEAFF.

CDR3 DNA: TGTGCCAGCAGCTTACGGTTGGTAGCGGGGTCGAATGAGCAGTTCTTC. It is translated as CASSLRLVAGSNEQFF. The chain employs TRBV11-2 and TRBJ2-1; TRBD2 matches 8 bases. V dropped 2 bases and J dropped 7; count of bases not matched to a gene: 10. The CDR3 length is 16 residues. Per the germline V gene, CDR1 is SGHAT and CDR2 is FQNNGV.

The rearrangement links TRBV7-3 to TRBJ2-1; possibly TRBD1 or TRBD2 for D (5 bases each). The germline gives CDR1 SGHTA, CDR2 FQGTGA. The CDR3 totals 15 residues. The V and J ends lost 0 bases and 10 bases respectively, with 16 bases between them. The CDR3 bases are TGTGCCAGCAGCTTAACTTCGGCAGGGACGCGGGAGCAGTTCTTC. This translates into CASSLTSAGTREQFF. The full variable domain, in which reference TRBV7-3 and TRBJ2-1 provide the parts outside the CDR3, is GAGVSQTPSNKVTEKGKYVELRCDPISGHTALYWYRQSLGQGPEFLIYFQGTGAADDSGLPNDRFFAVRPEGSVSTLKIQRTERGDSAVYLCASSLTSAGTREQFFGPGTRLTVL.

This sequence joins TRBV19 and TRBJ2-1; D is possibly TRBD1 (5 bases). Germline CDR1 LNHDA, CDR2 SQIVND (reference sequence). The CDR3 contains 15 residues. V lost 2 bases, J lost 2 bases, and 10 bases lay in between. The CDR3 DNA reads as TGTGCCAGTAGTATAACGACAGCCACCTACAATGAGCAGTTCTTC. Translation gives CASSITTATYNEQFF. Together with reference TRBV19 and TRBJ2-1, the CDR3 gives the full variable domain: DGGITQSPKYLFRKEGQNVTLSCEQNLNHDAMYWYRQDPGQGLRLIYYSQIVNDFQKGDIAEGYSVSREKKESFPLTVTSAQKNPTAFYLCASSITTATYNEQFFGPGTRLTVL.

The chain uses TRBV4-3 and TRBJ2-3; no clear D gene. The CDR3 loop spans 15 amino acids. Germline CDR1 reads LGHNA; CDR2 reads YSLEER. V gave up 1 base and J gave up 1 base, with 9 bases separating them. The CDR3 protein is CASSQVDIGTDTQYF. The CDR3 nucleotides read TGCGCCAGCAGCCAAGTCGATATTGGCACAGATACGCAGTATTTT.

This clone appeared a few times. The rearrangement uses TRBV4-2 and TRBJ2-2; weak D call: TRBD2 (6 bases). There are 16 residues in the CDR3. Germline V gene sequence: CDR1 LGHNA, CDR2 YNFKEQ. Trimming removed 1 base at V and 4 bases at J, with 13 bases between. The DNA for the CDR3 is TGTGCCAGCAGCCAAGTCCTTTCTAGCGTCACCGGGGAGCTGTTTTTT. It translates to CASSQVLSSVTGELFF.

The rearrangement uses TRBV9 and TRBJ1-5; D is unclear. Trimming left V 4 bases short and J 8 bases short, with 13 bases between. This CDR3 spans 13 amino acids. Germline CDR1 is SGDLS and CDR2 is YYNGEE. The DNA of the CDR3 is TGTGCCAGCAGCCCGAACCCCGCGGAGCCCCAGCATTTT. Its protein is CASSPNPAEPQHF.